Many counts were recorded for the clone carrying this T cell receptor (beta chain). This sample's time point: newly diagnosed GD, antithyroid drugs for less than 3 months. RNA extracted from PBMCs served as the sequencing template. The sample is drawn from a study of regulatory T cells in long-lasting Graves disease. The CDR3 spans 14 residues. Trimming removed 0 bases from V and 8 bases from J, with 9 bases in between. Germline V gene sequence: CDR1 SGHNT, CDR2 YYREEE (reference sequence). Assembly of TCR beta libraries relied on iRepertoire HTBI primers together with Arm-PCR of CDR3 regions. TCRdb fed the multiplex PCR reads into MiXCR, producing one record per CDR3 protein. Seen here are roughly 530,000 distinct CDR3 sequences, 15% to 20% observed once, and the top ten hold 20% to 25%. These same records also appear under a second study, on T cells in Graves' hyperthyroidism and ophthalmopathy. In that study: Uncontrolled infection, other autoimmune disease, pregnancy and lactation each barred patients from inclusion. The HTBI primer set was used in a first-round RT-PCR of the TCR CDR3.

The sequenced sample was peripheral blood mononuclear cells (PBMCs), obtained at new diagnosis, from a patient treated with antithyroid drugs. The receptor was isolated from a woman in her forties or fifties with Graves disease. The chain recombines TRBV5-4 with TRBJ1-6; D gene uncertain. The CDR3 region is CASSLALADSPLHF. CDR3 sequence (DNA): TGTGCCAGCAGCTTGGCCCTCGCTGATTCACCCCTCCACTTT.